The present T cell receptor beta chain was sequenced within a study of T-cell memory formation after mild COVID-19. This clonotype was counted many times. One entry per CDR3 protein, called by TCRdb with MiXCR from the 5' RACE reads. This table holds approximately 300,000 distinct CDR3 sequences, about a sixth found once. The CDR3 has 16 residues. Trimming pared 4 bases from V and 6 bases from J, leaving 21 bases between. Per germline, CDR1 SGHRS and CDR2 YFSETQ. This TCR came from a man aged 18 to 29 who had mild COVID-19 (a few samples of this study predate the infection). Cell type and time point are not known. This chain uses TRBV5-1 with TRBJ2-3, with D maybe TRBD1 (5 bases). The material sequenced was PBMCs or a T cell subset sorted from them (not recorded which). CDR3: CASSPFQGPLGDTQYF. DNA for the CDR3: TGCGCCAGCAGCCCCTTCCAGGGTCCCCTAGGGGATACGCAGTATTTT.